This T cell receptor beta chain was profiled in a study of Graves' ophthalmopathy and Graves' hyperthyroidism. About the research overall: Peripheral blood sampling preceded any treatment and occurred at initial diagnosis.

The V and J ends lost 4 bases and 2 bases respectively, with 6 bases between them. The CDR3 spans 12 residues. This clonotype has a count of ten or more. Other autoimmune diseases, uncontrolled infections, pregnancy and lactation each led to patient exclusion. The authors used Ficoll-Paque density gradient centrifugation to separate PBMCs. The input was around 9.9 ml of fresh peripheral blood. RNA transcripts were the template, and TCR beta CDR3 regions were amplified from them. First-round RT-PCR used HTBI primers; second-round multiplex PCR followed. TCRdb passed the multiplex PCR reads through MiXCR, listing each CDR3 protein once. The sample yields around 470,000 distinct CDR3 sequences, around an eighth seen once.

The gene calls are TRBV12-3 or TRBV12-4 and TRBJ2-7; D gene ambiguous. The TCR comes from a woman in her twenties or thirties with Graves' ophthalmopathy. The specimen sequenced was blood. CDR3 in DNA: TGTGCCAGCAGTTCCCCACCCTACGAGCAGTACTTC. Its translation is CASSSPPYEQYF.